The 29 T cell receptor beta chains presented below share a single source sample, sequenced in a study of blood T cells in healthy people across ages. Sample-barcoded 5' priming and a J-beta primer mix drove a second PCR of 7 to 11 cycles. TCRdb processed the 5' RACE reads anew with MiXCR; each CDR3 protein has one entry. The top ten hold less than 15% of the sample, which has about 1.1 million distinct CDR3 sequences, 30% to 40% seen once. Sample: blood. The receptors originated from a man aged 18 to 30 in good health.

The chain couples TRBV6-2 or TRBV6-3 to TRBJ1-1; 9 bases match TRBD1. Germline V gene data show CDR1 as MNHEY and CDR2 as SVGEGT. This CDR3 region has 13 residues. With V trimmed by 6 bases and J by 11 bases, 10 bases remained unmatched. This CDR3 is CASRIRQGGPAFF. In DNA form, the CDR3 reads TGTGCCAGCAGGATCAGACAGGGGGGTCCGGCTTTCTTT.

This clonotype was picked up a small number of times. This chain connects TRBV25-1 to TRBJ2-4; D remains ambiguous. Per germline, CDR1 MGHDK and CDR2 SYGVNS. The CDR3 totals 11 residues. Trimming removed 6 bases at V and 13 bases at J, with 13 bases between. The CDR3 DNA reads TGTGCCAGCAGGGAAGGGTGGGCGCAGTACTTC. It translates to CASREGWAQYF.

This clonotype was observed a few times. The genes are TRBV20-1 and TRBJ2-3, with D uncertain. The CDR3 is made up of 14 amino acids. Germline V gene sequence: CDR1 DFQATT, CDR2 SNEGSKA (reference sequence). V was clipped by 3 bases and J by 6 bases, with 16 bases between them. Written as DNA, the CDR3 is TGCAGTGCTAGTCCATATAAAAAGGTGGATACGCAGTATTTT. It codes for CSASPYKKVDTQYF.

This clonotype has more than one count but fewer than ten. This chain uses TRBV9 with TRBJ2-1; D is uncertain. Germline CDR1 and CDR2: SGDLS and YYNGEE. The length of the CDR3 is 15 residues. The V and J ends lost 1 base and 1 base respectively, with 9 bases between them. The chain's CDR3 is CASSVRPSSYNEQFF. The CDR3 bases are TGTGCCAGCAGCGTAAGGCCCTCATCCTACAATGAGCAGTTCTTC.

DNA for the CDR3: TGTGCCAGCAGCTTACACAGGGGTTCCTACGAGCAGTACTTC. This sequence encodes CASSLHRGSYEQYF. This sequence joins TRBV13 and TRBJ2-7, with 7 bases that match TRBD1. From germline, CDR1 is PRHDT and CDR2 FYEKMQ (reference sequence). V shed 2 bases, J shed 1 base, and the junction held 2 bases outside the gene matches. The CDR3 extends over 14 amino acids.

The chain is built from TRBV18 and TRBJ1-2, with D uncertain. The CDR3 contains 10 residues. Germline assignment: CDR1 KGHSH and CDR2 LQKENI. Between the trimmed V and J ends, which lost 5 bases and 8 bases, there was a span of 6 bases. The CDR3 coding sequence is TGTGCCAGCTCAGGCGCGGGCTACACCTTC. Its translation: CASSGAGYTF.

The rearrangement uses TRBV14 and TRBJ2-1; D ambiguous. The end of the DNA aligns better with TRBJ2-7, so the J call may be wrong. Germline lookup yields CDR1 SGHDN and CDR2 FVKESK. The length of the CDR3 is 13 residues. The CDR3 region has the DNA TGTGCCAGCAGCCACACGGCCTACAATGAGCAGTACTTC. This codes for CASSHTAYNEQYF.

The sample holds a few counts of this clonotype. The chain recombines TRBV6-4 with TRBJ2-7; TRBD2 matches 8 bases. After removal of 2 bases from V and 2 bases from J, the junction contained 5 bases not matched to a gene. The CDR3 runs 15 residues. The germline V gene encodes CDR1 MRHNA and CDR2 SNTAGT. The CDR3 DNA sequence: TGTGCCAGCAGTGACACAAGCGGGGGCCCCTACGAGCAGTACTTC. Protein product: CASSDTSGGPYEQYF.

V gene TRBV11-1 combines with J gene TRBJ2-1; 8 bases align to TRBD1. In germline, CDR1 is SGHAT, CDR2 FQDESV (reference sequence). The V and J ends lost 4 bases and 0 bases, in that order; junction bases with no gene match: 14. The CDR3 consists of 19 residues. The CDR3 DNA sequence: TGTGCCAGCAGCTCCCGAGACAGGGGTCGAATCGCCTCCTACAATGAGCAGTTCTTC. Translating it yields CASSSRDRGRIASYNEQFF.

The chain has TRBV5-6 and TRBJ2-4; D is perhaps TRBD1 (5 bases). Judging by the DNA end, TRBJ2-7 fits better; the J call may be wrong. This CDR3 is 14 amino acids long. Germline loops: CDR1 SGHDT, CDR2 YYEEEE. The CDR3 DNA reads TGTGCCAGCAGCTTCCAGGACACCCCCTACGAGCAGTACTTC. This gives the protein CASSFQDTPYEQYF.

The V gene is TRBV12-5, the J gene TRBJ2-1; D ambiguous. Germline CDR1 LGHNT, CDR2 FRNRAP. This CDR3 comprises 19 residues. With 2 bases removed from V and 3 bases from J, the gap between germline ends came to 23 bases. In DNA, the CDR3 is TGTGCTAGTGGTTTGCTTCTGACCAGTGGACGGCAGCTCTACAATGAGCAGTTCTTC. Its protein product is CASGLLLTSGRQLYNEQFF.

This chain links TRBV3-1 with TRBJ2-3; 9 nucleotides line up with TRBD2. This CDR3 is 17 amino acids long. J lost 1 base, V lost 2 bases, and 7 bases had no gene match. Germline values: CDR1 LGHDT, CDR2 YNNKEL (reference sequence). CDR3 nucleotides: TGTGCCAGCAGCCAAAGTCCCAGGACTAGCGGCACAGATACGCAGTATTTT. Translating gives CASSQSPRTSGTDTQYF.

The rearrangement joins TRBV12-3 or TRBV12-4 to TRBJ2-5, with 8 bases aligning to TRBD2. Losses at the gene ends were 5 bases for V and 11 bases for J; bases not matched to a gene: 7. The CDR3 covers 12 residues. The CDR3 spells CASSPGGIEQYF. CDR3 nucleotides: TGTGCCAGCAGTCCGGGGGGGATAGAGCAGTACTTC.

As for this clonotype: The germline gene is not matched at one end of the junction; a read error may be the cause. The chain employs TRBV4-2 and TRBJ2-5, with D possibly being TRBD2 (5 bases). Per the germline V gene, CDR1 is LGHNA and CDR2 is YNFKEQ. The CDR3 has 14 residues. The CDR3 region has the DNA TGTGCCAGCAACCAAGTCGGGAAGTGGGAGACCCAGTACTTC. Protein product: CASNQVGKWETQYF.

Points on this clonotype: One end of the junction is discordant with germline, which a read error may explain. This chain connects TRBV27 to TRBJ2-1; 8 nucleotides line up with TRBD2. CDR1 is MNHEY, CDR2 SMNVEV, per germline (reference sequence). The CDR3 extends over 15 amino acids. The CDR3 here is CARSTRGGSGNEQFF. The CDR3 nucleotides are TGTGCCCGCAGTACCCGGGGGGGGTCGGGCAATGAGCAGTTCTTC.

This clonotype showed up just a few times. This chain links TRBV9 with TRBJ2-2; D might be TRBD2 (6 bases). Per the germline V gene, CDR1 is SGDLS and CDR2 is YYNGEE. The CDR3 consists of 16 residues. The V end was cut by 0 bases, the J end by 6 bases, with 15 bases between. The CDR3 sequence: CASSVDSGLGSGELFF. DNA of the CDR3: TGTGCCAGCAGCGTAGATAGCGGTCTAGGATCCGGGGAGCTGTTTTTT.

The V call is TRBV20-1, the J call TRBJ1-1; D is possibly TRBD1 (5 bases). The CDR3 extends over 14 amino acids. Trimming took 4 bases from V and 0 from J, leaving 12 bases between them. The germline V gene has CDR1 DFQATT and CDR2 SNEGSKA (reference sequence). DNA of the CDR3: TGCAGTGCTAAGGGACCACGAATGAACACTGAAGCTTTCTTT. It yields the protein CSAKGPRMNTEAFF.

This clonotype occurred a few times. The chain has TRBV4-3 and TRBJ2-1, with TRBD2 identical over 8 bases. Per the germline V gene, CDR1 is LGHNA and CDR2 is YSLEER. J lost 1 base, V lost 1 base, and 3 bases had no gene match. This CDR3 contains 16 residues. CDR3 nucleotide sequence: TGCGCCAGCAGCCAAGGGGCTAGCGGGTCCTACAATGAGCAGTTCTTC. This codes for CASSQGASGSYNEQFF.

This clonotype has only one observation. The V gene is TRBV2, the J gene TRBJ1-1; 7 nucleotides agree with TRBD1. CDR1 is SNHLY, CDR2 FYNNEI, per germline. Trimming at V came to 6 bases and at J to 6 bases, leaving 16 bases not matched to a gene. The CDR3 extends over 16 amino acids. DNA of the CDR3: TGTGCCAGCAGCGAACAGGGGCGAACTTTGGTCGCTGAAGCTTTCTTT. Amino acids: CASSEQGRTLVAEAFF.

This clonotype has only a few counts. The chain uses TRBV6-2 or TRBV6-3 and TRBJ1-1, with D hard to call. From germline, CDR1 is MNHEY and CDR2 SVGEGT. V gave up 2 bases and J gave up 4 bases, with 8 bases separating them. The CDR3 spans 13 residues. The CDR3 coding sequence is TGTGCCAGCAGTTACGTCCATTTCACTGAAGCTTTCTTT. As protein: CASSYVHFTEAFF.

The J gene is TRBJ2-1, the V gene TRBV4-2; D not certain. Trimming took 2 bases from V and 8 from J, leaving 10 bases between them. This CDR3 comprises 13 residues. In germline, CDR1 is LGHNA, CDR2 YNFKEQ. CDR3 sequence: CASSQYIGDEQFF. CDR3 bases: TGTGCCAGCAGCCAATATATTGGGGATGAGCAGTTCTTC.

V and J are TRBV20-1 and TRBJ2-3; TRBD1 matches 8 bases. The CDR3 runs 15 residues. CDR1 and CDR2 (germline): DFQATT, SNEGSKA (reference sequence). The V gene end was trimmed by 3 bases and the J gene end by 6 bases; junction bases not matched to a gene: 11. For the CDR3, the DNA is TGCAGTGCTAGGGGGCGCAGGGGGCTAGGGGATACGCAGTATTTT. Its translation is CSARGRRGLGDTQYF.

V usage is TRBV29-1 and J usage is TRBJ1-5; 9 bases are shared with TRBD1. V dropped 5 bases and J dropped 3; count of bases not matched to a gene: 2. CDR3 length: 13 amino acids. CDR1 SQVTM and CDR2 ANQGSEA come from the germline V gene. The CDR3 loop is CSVRTGVNQPQHF. CDR3 coding DNA: TGCAGCGTTAGGACAGGGGTCAATCAGCCCCAGCATTTT.

The gene calls are TRBV28 and TRBJ2-5; tentatively, D is TRBD1 (5 bases). Germline V gene lookup returns CDR1 MDHEN and CDR2 SYDVKM. The CDR3 contains 12 residues. V was pared by 5 bases and J by 13 bases, with 17 bases between. The CDR3 bases are TGTGCCAGCAGTCGCCCCTCAGGGATCTCGTACTTC. This gives the protein CASSRPSGISYF.

The rearrangement joins TRBV4-3 to TRBJ2-2, with D perhaps matching TRBD1 (5 bases). There are 16 residues in the CDR3. V lost 3 bases and J lost 4, with 15 bases in between. The germline V gene has CDR1 LGHNA and CDR2 YSLEER. The CDR3 DNA reads TGCGCCAGCAGCCAGGGGCCCTCAACAGGCACCGGGGAGCTGTTTTTT. It encodes CASSQGPSTGTGELFF.

In the case of this clonotype: Germline is not matched at one junction end, which may reflect a read error. The chain joins TRBV4-1 to TRBJ2-5; 8 bases agree with TRBD1. CDR3 size: 14 residues. CDR1 MGHRA and CDR2 YSYEKL come from the germline V gene. CDR3 sequence: CAGSPRTGFDEQYF. CDR3 bases: TGCGCCGGCAGCCCTCGGACAGGGTTCGATGAGCAGTACTTC.

The chain links TRBV9 to TRBJ1-1; D is possibly TRBD1 (6 bases). The CDR3 has 14 residues. V lost 3 bases, J lost 1 base, and 10 bases lay in between. CDR1 and CDR2 from the germline V gene are SGDLS and YYNGEE. CDR3 protein: CASSGLQGNTEAFF. Here the CDR3 DNA reads TGTGCCAGCAGCGGCTTACAGGGGAACACTGAAGCTTTCTTT.

This clonotype was seen more than once but under ten times. CDR3 region: CASSKTDSSGETQYF. The CDR3 DNA reads TGTGCCAGCAGTAAGACGGACAGCTCTGGAGAGACCCAGTACTTC. V and J are TRBV6-1 and TRBJ2-5; tentatively, D is TRBD1 (6 bases). There are 15 residues in the CDR3. Germline V gene data show CDR1 as MNHNS and CDR2 as SASEGT. V lost 5 bases and J lost 4, with 17 bases in between.

This rearrangement joins TRBV9 to TRBJ2-3; 8 positions agree with TRBD1. The germline CDR1 and CDR2 sequences are SGDLS and YYNGEE. The J segment lost 2 bases and the V segment lost 2 bases, leaving 4 bases of the junction unmatched. This CDR3 has 15 residues. The CDR3, as DNA: TGTGCCAGCAGCGTGACAGGGGCCGTCACAGATACGCAGTATTTT. It translates to CASSVTGAVTDTQYF. The variable domain in full, completed from reference TRBV9 and TRBJ2-3, reads DSGVTQTPKHLITATGQRVTLRCSPRSGDLSVYWYQQSLDQGLQFLIQYYNGEERAKGNILERFSAQQFPDLHSELNLSSLELGDSALYFCASSVTGAVTDTQYFGPGTRLTVL.